This T cell receptor (beta chain) was identified in a study of T cell responses to AZD1222 COVID-19 vaccine. Study results and caveats: Repertoires in all cases were sampled only once the peak T cell response had passed. Just a handful of AZD1222 recipients were seropositive at baseline. Compared with day 0, the breadth and depth of the Spike-specific TCR repertoire rose significantly after two doses of AZD1222. Mapped onto spike, vaccine-associated CD4 TCRs spanned it and were dominant at 160-218 and 743-854.

Only in-frame clones appear in the TCRdb table, and some are missing; sequencing was by immunoSEQ multiplex PCR. The sample holds roughly 190,000 clones, roughly nine tenths seen once. In germline, CDR1 is LGHNA, CDR2 YSLEER. The CDR3 runs 19 residues. V lost 0 bases and J lost 2; bases outside the gene matches: 11. As to this clone: Its antigen remains unidentified.

This clonotype was sampled from an adult who received the AZD1222 COVID-19 vaccine. The sequencing here drew on peripheral blood, taken 28 days after the second AZD1222 dose. The chain couples TRBV4-3 to TRBJ2-3, with 10 bases that match TRBD2. The CDR3 DNA sequence: TGCGCCAGCAGCCAAGATTTTCATAGCGGGGGGCTCCTCACAGATACGCAGTATTTT. This sequence encodes CASSQDFHSGGLLTDTQYF.